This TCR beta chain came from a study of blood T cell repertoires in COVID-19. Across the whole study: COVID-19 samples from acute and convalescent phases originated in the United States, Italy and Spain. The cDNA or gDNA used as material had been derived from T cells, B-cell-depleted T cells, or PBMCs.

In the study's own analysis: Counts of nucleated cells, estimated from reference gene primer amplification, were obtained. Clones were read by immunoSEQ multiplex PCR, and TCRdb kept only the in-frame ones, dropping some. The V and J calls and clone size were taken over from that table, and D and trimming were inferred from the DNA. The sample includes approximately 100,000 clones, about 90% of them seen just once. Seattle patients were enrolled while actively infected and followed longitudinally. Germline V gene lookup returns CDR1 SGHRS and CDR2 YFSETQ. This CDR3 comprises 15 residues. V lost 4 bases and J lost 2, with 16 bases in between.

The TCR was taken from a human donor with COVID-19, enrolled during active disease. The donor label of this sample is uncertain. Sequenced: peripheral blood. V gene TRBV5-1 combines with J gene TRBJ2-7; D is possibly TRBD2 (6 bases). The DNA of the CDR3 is TGCGCCAGCAGCCTCGGGACTTCCTCCACCTACGAGCAGTACTTC. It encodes CASSLGTSSTYEQYF.